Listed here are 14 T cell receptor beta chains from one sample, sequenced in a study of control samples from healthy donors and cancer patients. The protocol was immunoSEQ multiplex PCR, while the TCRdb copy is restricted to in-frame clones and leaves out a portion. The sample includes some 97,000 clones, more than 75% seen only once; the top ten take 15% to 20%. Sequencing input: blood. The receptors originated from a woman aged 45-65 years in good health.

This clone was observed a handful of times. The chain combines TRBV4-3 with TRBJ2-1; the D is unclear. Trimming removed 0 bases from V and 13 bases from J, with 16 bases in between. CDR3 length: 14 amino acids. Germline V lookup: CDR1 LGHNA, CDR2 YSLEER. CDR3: CASSQDHKTRFQFF. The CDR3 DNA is TGCGCCAGCAGCCAAGACCACAAGACCAGGTTTCAGTTCTTC.

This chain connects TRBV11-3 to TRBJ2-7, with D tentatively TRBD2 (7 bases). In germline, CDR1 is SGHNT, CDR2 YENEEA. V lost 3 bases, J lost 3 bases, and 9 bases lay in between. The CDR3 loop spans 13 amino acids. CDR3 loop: CASSLGGGYEQYF. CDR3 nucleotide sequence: TGTGCCAGCAGCTTGGGAGGGGGCTACGAGCAGTACTTC.

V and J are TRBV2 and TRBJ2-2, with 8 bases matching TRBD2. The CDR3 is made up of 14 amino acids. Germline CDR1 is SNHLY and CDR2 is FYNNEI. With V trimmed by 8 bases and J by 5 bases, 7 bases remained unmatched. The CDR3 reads CASSQRGRTGELFF. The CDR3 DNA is TGTGCCAGCTCACAGCGGGGGAGGACCGGGGAGCTGTTTTTT.

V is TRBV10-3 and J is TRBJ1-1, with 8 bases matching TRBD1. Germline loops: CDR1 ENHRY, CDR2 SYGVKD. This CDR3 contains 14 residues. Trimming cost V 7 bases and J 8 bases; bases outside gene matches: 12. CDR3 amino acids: CAIMKGQEPREAFF. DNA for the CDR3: TGTGCCATCATGAAGGGACAGGAGCCTCGGGAAGCTTTCTTT.

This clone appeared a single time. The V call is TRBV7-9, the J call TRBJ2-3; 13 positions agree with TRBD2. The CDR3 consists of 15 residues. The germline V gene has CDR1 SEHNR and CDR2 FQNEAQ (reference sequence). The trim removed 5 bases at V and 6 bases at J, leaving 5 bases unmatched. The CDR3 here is CASSRTSGRTDTQYF. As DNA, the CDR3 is TGTGCCAGCAGCCGGACTAGCGGGAGAACGGATACGCAGTATTTT.

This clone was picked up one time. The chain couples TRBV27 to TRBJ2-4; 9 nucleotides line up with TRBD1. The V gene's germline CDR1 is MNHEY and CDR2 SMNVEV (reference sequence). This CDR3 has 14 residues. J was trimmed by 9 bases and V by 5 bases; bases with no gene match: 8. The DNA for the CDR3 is TGTGCCAGCAGTGCCGGGACAGGGAGCGGCATTCAGTACTTC. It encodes CASSAGTGSGIQYF.

CDR3 coding DNA: TGTGCCAGCAGCAGAAGGACAGTTGGAAACACCATATATTTT. This gives the protein CASSRRTVGNTIYF. The rearrangement joins TRBV11-2 to TRBJ1-3, with D tentatively TRBD1 (6 bases). The germline V gene has CDR1 SGHAT and CDR2 FQNNGV. V lost 5 bases, J lost 3 bases, and 11 bases lay in between. This CDR3 spans 14 amino acids.

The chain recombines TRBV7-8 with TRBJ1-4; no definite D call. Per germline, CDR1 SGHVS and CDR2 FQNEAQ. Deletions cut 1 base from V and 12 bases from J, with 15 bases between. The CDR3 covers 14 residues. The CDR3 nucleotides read TGTGCCAGCAGCTTAGTCTCCCCGGGTATGGAACTGTTTTTT. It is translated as CASSLVSPGMELFF. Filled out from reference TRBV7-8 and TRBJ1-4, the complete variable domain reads GAGVSQSPRYKVAKRGQDVALRCDPISGHVSLFWYQQALGQGPEFLTYFQNEAQLDKSGLPSDRFFAERPEGSVSTLKIQRTQQEDSAVYLCASSLVSPGMELFFGSGTQLSVL.

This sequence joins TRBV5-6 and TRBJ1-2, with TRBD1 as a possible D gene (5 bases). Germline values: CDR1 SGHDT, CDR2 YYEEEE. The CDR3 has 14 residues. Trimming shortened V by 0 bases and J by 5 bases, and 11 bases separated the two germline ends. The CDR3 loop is CASSLGQMIYGYTF. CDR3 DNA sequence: TGTGCCAGCAGCTTGGGACAGATGATATATGGCTACACCTTC.

CDR3 in amino acids: CASSRVQGAIEQFF. CDR3 bases: TGCGCCAGCAGCCGTGTGCAGGGGGCTATTGAGCAGTTCTTC. The rearrangement uses TRBV4-3 and TRBJ2-1, with 8 bases aligning to TRBD1. V gave up 4 bases and J gave up 9 bases; unmatched junction bases: 8. The CDR3 is made up of 14 amino acids. Germline loops: CDR1 LGHNA, CDR2 YSLEER.

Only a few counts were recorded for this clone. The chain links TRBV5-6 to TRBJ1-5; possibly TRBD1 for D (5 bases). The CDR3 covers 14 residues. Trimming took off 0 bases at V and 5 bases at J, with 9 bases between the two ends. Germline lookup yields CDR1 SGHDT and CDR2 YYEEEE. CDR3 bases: TGTGCCAGCAGCTTGGCCCTGGGGGATCAGCCCCAGCATTTT. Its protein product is CASSLALGDQPQHF.

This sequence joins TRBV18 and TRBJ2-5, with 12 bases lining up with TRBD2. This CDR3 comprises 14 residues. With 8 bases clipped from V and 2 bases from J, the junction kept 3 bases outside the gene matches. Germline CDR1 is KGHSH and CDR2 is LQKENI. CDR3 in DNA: TGTGCCAGCACTGGGACTAGCGGGCAAGAGACCCAGTACTTC. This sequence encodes CASTGTSGQETQYF.

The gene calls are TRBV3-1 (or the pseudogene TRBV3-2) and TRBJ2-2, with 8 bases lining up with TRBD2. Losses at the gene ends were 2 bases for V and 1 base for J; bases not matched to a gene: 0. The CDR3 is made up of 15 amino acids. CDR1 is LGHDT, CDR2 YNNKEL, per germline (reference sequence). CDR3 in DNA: TGTGCCAGCAGCCAACTAGCGGGGAACACCGGGGAGCTGTTTTTT. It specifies CASSQLAGNTGELFF.

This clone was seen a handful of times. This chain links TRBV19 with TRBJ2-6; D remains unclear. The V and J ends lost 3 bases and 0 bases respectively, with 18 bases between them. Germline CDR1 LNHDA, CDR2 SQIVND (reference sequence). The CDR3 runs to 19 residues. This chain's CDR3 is CASSILVFRPGSGANVLTF. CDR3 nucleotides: TGTGCCAGTAGTATCTTGGTATTCAGGCCAGGCTCTGGGGCCAACGTCCTGACTTTC.